This T cell receptor (beta chain) is from a study of T cell changes during pregnancy in multiple sclerosis. The CDR3 is made up of 15 amino acids. Germline CDR1 reads SGHNT; CDR2 reads YENEEA. V was pared by 1 base and J by 3 bases, with 2 bases of the junction left unmatched. Here immunoSEQ multiplex PCR was the method, and the copy in TCRdb shows in-frame clones only, minus some. The profile shows nearly 60,000 clones, roughly 89% of them singletons. This TCR came from a female donor in good health, enrolled as a control in a pregnancy study. This specimen was CD4+ T cells from peripheral blood mononuclear cells, taken after pregnancy. The gene calls are TRBV11-3 and TRBJ2-7; 11 positions match TRBD2. The CDR3 DNA is TGTGCCAGCAGCTTAGGACTAGCGGGGAACTACGAGCAGTACTTC. This sequence encodes CASSLGLAGNYEQYF.